Below are 28 T cell receptor beta chains sequenced from a single sample in a study of long-term antiretroviral therapy in people with HIV (dated by TCRdb to 2021 to 2024). The immunoSEQ hsTCRB v3.0 assay was used at survey level resolution for TRB variable region sequencing. TCRdb retrieved this table from immuneACCESS and kept in-frame rearrangements only. Not all clones are present; in checked studies, unresolved V genes account for under half, and no reason is known for the remainder. The sample records 25,000 to 35,000 clones, 90% of which are singletons. The ten largest clonotypes hold roughly 8% of the sample. The sequenced sample was unsorted PBMCs, obtained 3.2 years before starting antiretroviral therapy. The receptor set was obtained from a man in his forties or fifties with HIV.

The chain carries TRBV7-3 and TRBJ2-3, with a possible D match to TRBD2 (6 bases). Trimming pared 1 base from V and 0 bases from J, leaving 14 bases between. The germline V gene encodes CDR1 SGHTA and CDR2 FQGTGA. The length of the CDR3 is 17 residues. The CDR3 nucleotides are TGTGCCAGCAGCTTAAGTGGCCTAGCGTCTAGCACAGATACGCAGTATTTT. Amino acid sequence: CASSLSGLASSTDTQYF.

This rearrangement joins TRBV7-9 to TRBJ2-7; no reliable D call. Germline loops: CDR1 SEHNR, CDR2 FQNEAQ (reference sequence). The V gene lost 2 bases and the J gene lost 0 bases, with 23 bases spanning the gap. This CDR3 has 19 amino acids. Written as DNA, the CDR3 is TGTGCCAGCAGCTTATTTGTAAATGGTGATTTGGGCAGCTCCTACGAGCAGTACTTC. The encoded protein is CASSLFVNGDLGSSYEQYF.

The CDR3, as DNA: TGCGCCAGCAGCTTGGGCGGGGTGGCGGGCTACGAGCAGTACTTC. Translating gives CASSLGGVAGYEQYF. The chain combines TRBV5-1 with TRBJ2-7; D may be TRBD2 (6 bases). The CDR3 runs 15 residues. From germline, CDR1 is SGHRS and CDR2 YFSETQ. The V end was cut by 0 bases, the J end by 3 bases, with 13 bases between.

The rearrangement uses TRBV9 and TRBJ2-3; D gene ambiguous. This CDR3 is 15 amino acids long. Germline V gives CDR1 SGDLS, CDR2 YYNGEE. Trimming stripped 2 bases from V and 0 bases from J, with 10 bases between. CDR3 amino acids: CASSVAAASTDTQYF. The CDR3, as DNA: TGTGCCAGCAGCGTGGCAGCTGCTAGCACAGATACGCAGTATTTT.

V gene TRBV5-5 combines with J gene TRBJ2-3; no firm D call. Per the germline V gene, CDR1 is SGHKS and CDR2 is YYEKEE (reference sequence). This CDR3 is built from 11 residues. The V gene lost 1 base and the J gene lost 7 bases, with 4 bases spanning the gap. The CDR3 reads CASSLTNTQYF. The CDR3 DNA reads TGTGCCAGCAGCTTGACAAATACGCAGTATTTT.

The genes are TRBV19 and TRBJ2-1; TRBD2 agrees at 7 bases. Germline V gene lookup returns CDR1 LNHDA and CDR2 SQIVND (reference sequence). Trimming removed 5 bases from V and 3 bases from J; junction bases left unmatched: 4. This CDR3 has 14 amino acids. Here the CDR3 reads CASSREEVYNEQFF. As DNA, the CDR3 is TGTGCCAGTAGTCGGGAGGAGGTCTACAATGAGCAGTTCTTC.

The count of this clone is one. The V call is TRBV27, the J call TRBJ2-7; D remains ambiguous. The CDR3 spans 16 residues. Trimming left V 0 bases short and J 7 bases short, with 19 bases between. Germline V gene sequence: CDR1 MNHEY, CDR2 SMNVEV (reference sequence). The CDR3 is CASSLSLPPVLMEQYF. CDR3 coding DNA: TGTGCCAGCAGTTTATCTCTCCCTCCGGTCCTAATGGAGCAGTACTTC.

The chain is built from TRBV7-2 and TRBJ2-7; tentative D call: TRBD2 (6 bases). The ends were cut back, 7 bases at V and 2 bases at J, with 12 bases in the middle. The CDR3 loop spans 13 amino acids. The germline CDR1 and CDR2 sequences are SGHTA and FQGNSA. The CDR3: CASTRGPTYEQYF. In DNA form, the CDR3 reads TGTGCCAGCACGCGGGGACCGACCTACGAGCAGTACTTC.

The V gene is TRBV29-1, the J gene TRBJ1-1; perhaps TRBD1 as D (5 bases). V was pared by 7 bases and J by 1 base, with 19 bases between. This CDR3 comprises 15 residues. Germline assignment: CDR1 SQVTM and CDR2 ANQGSEA. The DNA of the CDR3 is TGCAGCGCTACTCTTCCGGGACTTTCGAACACTGAAGCTTTCTTT. It translates to CSATLPGLSNTEAFF.

V gene TRBV5-4 combines with J gene TRBJ1-1, with a weak D call TRBD1 (6 bases). The CDR3 length is 15 residues. Germline values: CDR1 SGHNT, CDR2 YYREEE (reference sequence). Trimming removed 3 bases at V and 0 bases at J, with 12 bases between. CDR3 bases: TGTGCCAGCAGCTCTAGGGGGTATATGAACACTGAAGCTTTCTTT. Protein sequence: CASSSRGYMNTEAFF.

Note on this clone: Relative to the germline gene, one junction end is altered; a read error may explain this. The chain joins TRBV4-1 to TRBJ1-2, with no clear D. The germline V gene has CDR1 MGHRA and CDR2 YSYEKL. The CDR3 runs to 13 residues. The CDR3 DNA is TGCGCCAGCAGCCAAGCGAAGGACTCAGGCTTCGCCTTC. It specifies CASSQAKDSGFAF.

This clone occurred a few times. The chain employs TRBV27 and TRBJ1-1; TRBD1 matches at 9 bases. The CDR3 covers 16 residues. Unmatched junction bases numbered 13, after V lost 7 bases and J lost 4 bases. Germline lookup yields CDR1 MNHEY and CDR2 SMNVEV (reference sequence). The DNA for the CDR3 is TGTGCCAGCAAAAACAGGGGGCCTGGCGAGGTCACTGAAGCTTTCTTT. Translated, it gives CASKNRGPGEVTEAFF.

By its share, this clone is large (0.1 to 1%). The J gene is TRBJ1-2, the V gene TRBV7-9; TRBD1 agrees at 8 bases. Germline-derived CDR1 and CDR2 are SEHNR and FQNEAQ (reference sequence). The length of the CDR3 is 12 residues. Germline trimming cut 6 bases from V and 8 bases from J; bases unmatched to any gene: 5. For the CDR3, the DNA is TGTGCCAGCAGGTCAGGGGGCGTCGGCTACACCTTC. Protein product: CASRSGGVGYTF.

The chain has TRBV7-2 and TRBJ1-2, with a weak D call TRBD1 (5 bases). This CDR3 is built from 13 residues. V lost 3 bases and J 8 bases, leaving 13 bases between the germline ends. The germline gives CDR1 SGHTA, CDR2 FQGNSA. CDR3 DNA: TGTGCCAGCAGCTTTCGGGACTCGACCGGCTACACCTTC. It yields the protein CASSFRDSTGYTF. Full variable domain (outside the CDR3, taken from reference TRBV7-2 and TRBJ1-2): GAGVSQSPSNKVTEKGKDVELRCDPISGHTALYWYRQSLGQGLEFLIYFQGNSAPDKSGLPSDRFSAERTGGSVSTLTIQRTQQEDSAVYLCASSFRDSTGYTFGSGTRLTVV.

The chain joins TRBV5-5 to TRBJ2-7; D ambiguous. The CDR3 runs 14 residues. V was trimmed by 6 bases and J by 3 bases, leaving 16 bases between them. CDR1 is SGHKS and CDR2 is YYEKEE in the germline V gene (reference sequence). The CDR3 reads CASTRGGVHYEQYF. The CDR3, as DNA: TGTGCCAGCACGAGAGGTGGGGTACACTACGAGCAGTACTTC.

The chain uses TRBV2 and TRBJ2-7; TRBD1 is a possible D gene (5 bases). V lost 4 bases and J lost 6, with 22 bases in between. The CDR3 is made up of 16 amino acids. Germline assignment: CDR1 SNHLY and CDR2 FYNNEI. The CDR3 loop reads CASSVFSRTGDIEQYF. CDR3 nucleotides: TGTGCCAGCAGTGTATTCTCCCGAACAGGTGACATCGAGCAGTACTTC.

The V call is TRBV29-1, the J call TRBJ2-3; 9 bases agree with TRBD2. Germline CDR1 and CDR2: SQVTM and ANQGSEA. The CDR3 is 13 amino acids. Unmatched junction bases numbered 5, after V lost 6 bases and J lost 4 bases. CDR3 bases: TGCAGCGTGGGCGGGAGGGTCCCAGATACGCAGTATTTT. This gives the protein CSVGGRVPDTQYF.

The chain links TRBV7-3 to TRBJ1-2, with D perhaps matching TRBD1 (6 bases). CDR1 is SGHTA, CDR2 FQGTGA, per germline. Trimming left V 6 bases short and J 3 bases short, with 11 bases between. There are 13 residues in the CDR3. The CDR3: CASRGRGDYGYTF. CDR3 DNA: TGTGCCAGCAGGGGCAGGGGAGACTATGGCTACACCTTC.

The V and J genes are TRBV5-1 and TRBJ2-7; D is perhaps TRBD1 or TRBD2 (5 bases each). V was cut by 1 base and J by 3 bases, with 17 bases left in between. This CDR3 is 16 amino acids long. Germline loops: CDR1 SGHRS, CDR2 YFSETQ. DNA for the CDR3: TGCGCCAGCAGCTTGATTTCGGGGCAGCGATACTACGAGCAGTACTTC. The encoded protein is CASSLISGQRYYEQYF.

The rearrangement joins TRBV6-5 to TRBJ2-7; 9 bases align to TRBD1. V shed 2 bases, J shed 3 bases, and the junction held 5 bases outside the gene matches. The CDR3 loop spans 15 amino acids. Germline-derived CDR1 and CDR2 are MNHEY and SVGAGI. For the CDR3, the DNA is TGTGCCAGCAGTTACGTACAGGGGGCGATCTACGAGCAGTACTTC. This encodes CASSYVQGAIYEQYF.

The J gene is TRBJ2-1, the V gene TRBV7-2, with 8 nucleotides matching TRBD2. Trimming at V came to 2 bases and at J to 4 bases, leaving 4 bases not matched to a gene. The V gene's germline CDR1 is SGHTA and CDR2 FQGNSA. This CDR3 contains 15 residues. CDR3 loop: CASSLSGGNYNEQFF. The DNA for the CDR3 is TGTGCCAGCAGCTTAAGCGGGGGCAATTACAATGAGCAGTTCTTC.

The chain has TRBV5-1 and TRBJ2-3; the D gene is possibly TRBD2 (6 bases). In germline, CDR1 is SGHRS, CDR2 YFSETQ. V was trimmed by 5 bases and J by 0 bases, leaving 13 bases between them. This CDR3 has 15 amino acids. CDR3 nucleotides: TGCGCCAGCAGTTTCGGGGGTTATAGCACAGATACGCAGTATTTT. Translation gives CASSFGGYSTDTQYF.

This chain links TRBV2 with TRBJ1-2; D unclear. V dropped 7 bases and J dropped 0 bases, with 12 bases sitting between them. Germline CDR1 and CDR2: SNHLY and FYNNEI. This CDR3 spans 14 amino acids. The CDR3 sequence: CASTRESANYGYTF. The CDR3 bases are TGTGCCAGCACCCGGGAGTCAGCTAACTATGGCTACACCTTC.

The rearrangement links TRBV19 to TRBJ2-1, with 7 bases aligning to TRBD1. Trimming cost V 0 bases and J 2 bases; bases outside gene matches: 1. This CDR3 spans 15 amino acids. Germline loops: CDR1 LNHDA, CDR2 SQIVND (reference sequence). This CDR3 reads CASSIDQGAYNEQFF. Written as DNA, the CDR3 is TGTGCCAGTAGTATAGATCAGGGGGCCTACAATGAGCAGTTCTTC.

This chain's CDR3 is CASSLGRGALPGANVLTF. CDR3 coding DNA: TGCGCCAGCAGCCTGGGCCGGGGGGCGCTTCCTGGGGCCAACGTCCTGACTTTC. The chain carries TRBV10-2 and TRBJ2-6; D perhaps matches TRBD2 (7 bases). The CDR3 length is 18 residues. Germline assignment: CDR1 WSHSY and CDR2 SAAADI. Between the trimmed V and J ends, which lost 6 bases and 2 bases, there was a span of 20 bases.

The V and J genes are TRBV10-1 and TRBJ2-3, with D possibly being TRBD2 (5 bases). The germline V and J ends were trimmed by 3 bases and 0 bases, with 7 bases remaining between them. CDR1 and CDR2 (germline): WNHNN, SYGVQD (reference sequence). The CDR3 contains 14 residues. Here the CDR3 DNA reads TGCGCCAGCAGTGATGGCGGGAGCACAGATACGCAGTATTTT. This sequence encodes CASSDGGSTDTQYF.

The chain joins TRBV5-4 to TRBJ2-1; TRBD2 is a possible D gene (6 bases). Germline V gene lookup returns CDR1 SGHNT and CDR2 YYREEE (reference sequence). The ends were cut back, 5 bases at V and 4 bases at J, with 16 bases in the middle. This CDR3 comprises 15 residues. CDR3 sequence (DNA): TGTGCCAGCAGTCAGGACGGAGGAGGGTACAATGAGCAGTTCTTC. Protein product: CASSQDGGGYNEQFF.

V gene TRBV5-4 combines with J gene TRBJ2-3; D possibly corresponds to TRBD1 (5 bases). In germline, CDR1 is SGHNT, CDR2 YYREEE (reference sequence). The CDR3 is 14 residues long. V was cut by 4 bases and J by 2 bases, with 11 bases left in between. The CDR3 nucleotides are TGTGCCAGCAGCCCTGGACATTACACAGATACGCAGTATTTT. It codes for CASSPGHYTDTQYF.